This paragraph covers one TCR beta chain sequence. This record belongs to a study of T cell changes during pregnancy in multiple sclerosis. The data were produced by immunoSEQ multiplex PCR, yet TCRdb's version contains in-frame clones alone and is incomplete. The profile shows 60,000 to 65,000 clones, about 90% of them singletons. The germline gives CDR1 SGHTA, CDR2 FQGTGA. This CDR3 contains 15 residues. The trim removed 2 bases at V and 1 base at J, leaving 0 bases unmatched. This TCR derives from a female donor in good health, enrolled as a control in a pregnancy study. The rearrangement joins TRBV7-3 to TRBJ2-3; 10 positions match TRBD2. The specimen was peripheral blood, collected in the second trimester of pregnancy. This chain's CDR3 is CASSLLAGGTDTQYF. For the CDR3, the DNA is TGTGCCAGCAGCTTACTAGCGGGGGGCACAGATACGCAGTATTTT.